This T cell receptor (beta chain) derives from a study of blood T cell repertoires in COVID-19. Study overall: Samples came from the United States, Italy and Spain, spanning acute and convalescent COVID-19. Sample material is recorded as cDNA or gDNA derived from T cells, B-cell-depleted T cells, or PBMCs.

In the original processing: Reference gene primer amplification yielded estimated nucleated cell counts. Assay: immunoSEQ multiplex PCR; the TCRdb copy retains only in-frame clones and omits some. The V and J calls and clone size come from that table; D and trimming were worked out from the DNA. This table has roughly 200,000 clones, around nine tenths appearing once. The sample was peripheral blood. This TCR derives from a man in his 60s who had recovered from COVID-19.

CDR3 coding DNA: TGTGCCAGCAGTCGCGGGGGAACCAACTCCTACAATGAGCAGTTCTTC. The encoded protein is CASSRGGTNSYNEQFF. This chain uses TRBV7-8 with TRBJ2-1, with 7 bases that match TRBD2. V lost 6 bases, J lost 0 bases, and 8 bases stayed unmatched. The V gene's germline CDR1 is SGHVS and CDR2 FQNEAQ. This CDR3 is 16 amino acids long.